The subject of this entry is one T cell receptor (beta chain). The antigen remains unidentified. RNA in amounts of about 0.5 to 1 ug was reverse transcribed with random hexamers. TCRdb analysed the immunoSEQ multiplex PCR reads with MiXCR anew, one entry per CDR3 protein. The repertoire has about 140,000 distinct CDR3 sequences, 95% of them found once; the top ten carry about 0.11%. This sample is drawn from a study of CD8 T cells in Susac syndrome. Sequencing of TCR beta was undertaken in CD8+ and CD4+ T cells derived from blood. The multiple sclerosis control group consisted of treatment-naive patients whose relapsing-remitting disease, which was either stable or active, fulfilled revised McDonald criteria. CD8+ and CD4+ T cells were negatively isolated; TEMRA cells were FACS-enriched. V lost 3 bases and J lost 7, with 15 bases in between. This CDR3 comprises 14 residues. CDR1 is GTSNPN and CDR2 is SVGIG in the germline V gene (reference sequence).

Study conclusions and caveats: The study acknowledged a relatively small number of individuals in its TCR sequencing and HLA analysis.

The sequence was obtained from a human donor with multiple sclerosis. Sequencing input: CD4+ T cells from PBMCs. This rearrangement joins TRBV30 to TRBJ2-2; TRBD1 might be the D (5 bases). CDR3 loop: CAWRSLRDIGELFF. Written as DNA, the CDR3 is TGTGCCTGGAGAAGCCTCAGGGATATCGGGGAGCTGTTTTTT.